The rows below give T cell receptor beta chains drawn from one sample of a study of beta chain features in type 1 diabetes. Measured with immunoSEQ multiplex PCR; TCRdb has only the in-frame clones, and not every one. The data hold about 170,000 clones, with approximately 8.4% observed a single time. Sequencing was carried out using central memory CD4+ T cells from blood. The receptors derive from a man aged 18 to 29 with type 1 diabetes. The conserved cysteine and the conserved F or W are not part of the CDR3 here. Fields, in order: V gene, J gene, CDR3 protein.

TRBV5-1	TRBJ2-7	ASSLTTGGSSYEQY
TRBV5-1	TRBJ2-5	ASSSGLAAKTQY
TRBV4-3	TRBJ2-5	ASSQGPIGGGRQETQY
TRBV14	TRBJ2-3	ASSQGVTQY
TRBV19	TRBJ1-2	ASNTHASLSAGGYT
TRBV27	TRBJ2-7	ASTRVLPRTGSSYEQY
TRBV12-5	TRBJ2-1	ASGLPGGEQF
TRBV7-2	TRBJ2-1	ASSQGQSNEQF
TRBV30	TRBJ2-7	AWSAPVVGVNYEQY
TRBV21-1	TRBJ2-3	ASSKARLAGDCRDQQY
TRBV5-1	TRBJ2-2	ASSLSGGVNTGELF
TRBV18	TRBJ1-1	ASSPTTGSDTEAF
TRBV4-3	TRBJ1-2	ASSQSGGPYGYT
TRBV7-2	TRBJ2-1	ASSSLRSYNEQF
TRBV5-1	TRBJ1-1	ASSLAQNEAF
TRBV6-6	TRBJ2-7	ASSYSGGRRVDEQY